This T cell receptor (beta chain) was recovered during a study of identical twins. This clonotype was counted only a few times. No antigen is known for it. TCRdb re-derived calls from the 5' RACE reads in MiXCR, one entry per CDR3 protein. The repertoire holds 550,000 to 700,000 distinct CDR3 sequences, with roughly 9.9% as singletons. General observations from the study: For cord blood, abundant beta clonotypes had fewer insertions, unlike memory repertoires, which showed none.

The length of the CDR3 is 15 residues. The germline V and J ends were trimmed by 0 bases and 2 bases, with 11 bases remaining between them. Germline CDR1 reads LGHNA; CDR2 reads YSLEER. This sample was shared with a second study, whose subject was yellow fever vaccine responses in identical twins.

V and J are TRBV4-3 and TRBJ2-7; D is possibly TRBD2 (5 bases). The material sequenced was PBMCs. This sequence originates from a young woman in good health. The CDR3 is CASSQDRGATYEQYF. CDR3 nucleotides: TGCGCCAGCAGCCAAGATCGGGGTGCAACCTACGAGCAGTACTTC.